Following are 20 T cell receptor beta chains from one sample sequenced in a study of T cell changes during pregnancy in multiple sclerosis. The method was immunoSEQ multiplex PCR; TCRdb's version includes in-frame clones alone and lacks a portion of them. Among around 47,000 clones, almost 95% were seen once, and the ten largest hold 3.5% to 5%. The sequences come from CD8+ T cells from peripheral blood mononuclear cells, collected in the first trimester of pregnancy. These receptor sequences come from a female donor with multiple sclerosis, enrolled in a pregnancy study.

This clone was detected once. The rearrangement uses TRBV14 and TRBJ2-1; a weak D match, TRBD1 (6 bases). The V and J ends lost 1 base and 3 bases respectively, with 13 bases between them. The CDR3 is 16 residues long. CDR1 SGHDN and CDR2 FVKESK come from the germline V gene. The CDR3 nucleotides are TGTGCCAGCAGCCAAGGGACAGCCAGTAACTACAATGAGCAGTTCTTC. Protein product: CASSQGTASNYNEQFF.

V is TRBV4-1 and J is TRBJ1-4; possibly TRBD1 for D (6 bases). Germline lookup yields CDR1 MGHRA and CDR2 YSYEKL. The V and J ends lost 0 bases and 6 bases respectively, with 11 bases between them. CDR3 length equals 15 residues. The CDR3, as DNA: TGCGCCAGCAGCCAAGATCGGGACACCTATGAAAAACTGTTTTTT. Its translation is CASSQDRDTYEKLFF.

This chain links TRBV2 with TRBJ2-7, with TRBD1 matching over 7 bases. CDR1 SNHLY and CDR2 FYNNEI come from the germline V gene. V trimming: 6 bases; J trimming: 2 bases; junction bases outside the gene matches: 10. The CDR3 spans 15 residues. CDR3 bases: TGTGCCAGCAGGGGATTGGACAGGTCCCCCTACGAGCAGTACTTC. Translated: CASRGLDRSPYEQYF.

J is TRBJ2-6 and V is TRBV27; D is unresolved. The CDR3 is made up of 12 amino acids. The ends were cut back, 10 bases at V and 1 base at J, with 5 bases in the middle. Germline-derived CDR1 and CDR2 are MNHEY and SMNVEV (reference sequence). DNA of the CDR3: TGTGCCACCTTTTCTGGGGCCAACGTCCTGACTTTC. Residues: CATFSGANVLTF.

There are a few counts of this clone. The V call is TRBV6-5, the J call TRBJ1-1; the D is unclear. The V gene's germline CDR1 is MNHEY and CDR2 SVGAGI. The CDR3 consists of 13 residues. V was clipped by 0 bases and J by 7 bases, with 9 bases between them. The chain's CDR3 is CASSYSFRVEAFF. In DNA form, the CDR3 reads TGTGCCAGCAGTTACTCGTTCCGGGTTGAAGCTTTCTTT.

V is TRBV28 and J is TRBJ2-3; D remains unclear. The CDR3 has 12 residues. V was cut by 6 bases and J by 5 bases, with 9 bases left in between. The germline V gene encodes CDR1 MDHEN and CDR2 SYDVKM. The CDR3 here is CASRLMRDTQYF. In DNA, the CDR3 is TGTGCCAGCAGATTAATGAGAGATACGCAGTATTTT.

This chain joins TRBV7-2 and TRBJ2-1; the D gene is possibly TRBD1 (5 bases). The V end was cut by 3 bases, the J end by 4 bases, with 7 bases between. CDR3 size: 13 residues. Per the germline V gene, CDR1 is SGHTA and CDR2 is FQGNSA. The CDR3 DNA follows: TGTGCCAGCAGCTTCACAGGATACAATGAGCAGTTCTTC. The encoded protein is CASSFTGYNEQFF.

The V call is TRBV27, the J call TRBJ1-1; D is unclear. Per the germline V gene, CDR1 is MNHEY and CDR2 is SMNVEV (reference sequence). The V gene lost 7 bases and the J gene lost 3 bases, with 15 bases spanning the gap. CDR3 size: 14 residues. This chain's CDR3 is CASTQGSGYTEAFF. The CDR3 bases are TGTGCCAGCACCCAAGGATCAGGCTACACTGAAGCTTTCTTT.

This clone was recorded once. The chain is built from TRBV9 and TRBJ2-5; 11 bases align to TRBD2. J was trimmed by 6 bases and V by 5 bases; bases with no gene match: 9. The CDR3 is made up of 15 amino acids. Germline V lookup: CDR1 SGDLS, CDR2 YYNGEE. The CDR3 loop is CASSVSGRAEKTQYF. The CDR3 DNA sequence: TGTGCCAGCAGTGTTAGCGGGAGGGCCGAAAAGACCCAGTACTTC. Supplemented by reference TRBV9 and TRBJ2-5, the full variable domain reads DSGVTQTPKHLITATGQRVTLRCSPRSGDLSVYWYQQSLDQGLQFLIQYYNGEERAKGNILERFSAQQFPDLHSELNLSSLELGDSALYFCASSVSGRAEKTQYFGPGTRLLVL.

The chain links TRBV7-2 to TRBJ1-1, with D possibly being TRBD1 (5 bases). With 5 bases removed from V and 4 bases from J, the gap between germline ends came to 17 bases. The length of the CDR3 is 15 residues. The germline V gene has CDR1 SGHTA and CDR2 FQGNSA. CDR3 in amino acids: CASSRRGSVPTEAFF. Written as DNA, the CDR3 is TGTGCCAGCAGCCGGCGGGGGTCGGTTCCCACTGAAGCTTTCTTT.

This clone was observed a handful of times. V gene TRBV4-1 combines with J gene TRBJ1-1; D is unresolved. CDR1 is MGHRA and CDR2 is YSYEKL in the germline V gene. Trimming removed 0 bases at V and 5 bases at J, with 13 bases between. This CDR3 comprises 15 residues. The CDR3 spells CASSQDNIFGTEAFF. CDR3 DNA: TGCGCCAGCAGCCAAGACAATATTTTCGGGACTGAAGCTTTCTTT.

The chain is built from TRBV6-4 and TRBJ2-2, with a tentative D call TRBD1 (5 bases). Looked up from germline, CDR1 is MRHNA and CDR2 is SNTAGT. V dropped 6 bases and J dropped 2 bases, with 10 bases sitting between them. This CDR3 contains 14 residues. The CDR3 DNA sequence: TGTGCCAGCAGCACAGGACCCAACACCGGGGAGCTGTTTTTT. Encoded protein: CASSTGPNTGELFF.

V is TRBV4-3 and J is TRBJ2-1; D is perhaps TRBD1 (6 bases). CDR1 is LGHNA, CDR2 YSLEER, per germline. The CDR3 consists of 17 residues. The V and J ends lost 4 bases and 2 bases respectively, with 18 bases between them. This CDR3 is CASSPKLGTNTYNEQFF. The CDR3 region has the DNA TGCGCCAGCAGCCCTAAGCTCGGGACAAATACCTACAATGAGCAGTTCTTC.

The chain's CDR3 is CASSSGQGEEPQHF. The CDR3 coding sequence is TGTGCCAGCAGCTCAGGACAGGGGGAAGAGCCCCAGCATTTT. The chain links TRBV7-2 to TRBJ1-5; 10 bases are a match to TRBD1. The germline V gene encodes CDR1 SGHTA and CDR2 FQGNSA. J lost 8 bases, V lost 4 bases, and 5 bases had no gene match. The CDR3 extends over 14 amino acids.

The chain recombines TRBV9 with TRBJ2-1; D is possibly TRBD2 (6 bases). From germline, CDR1 is SGDLS and CDR2 YYNGEE. Between the trimmed V and J ends, which lost 1 base and 8 bases, there was a span of 13 bases. This CDR3 has 14 residues. This CDR3 is CASSVSGLRDEQFF. For the CDR3, the DNA is TGTGCCAGCAGCGTAAGCGGGTTAAGGGATGAGCAGTTCTTC.

The V call is TRBV19, the J call TRBJ1-2, with D uncertain. CDR1 is LNHDA and CDR2 is SQIVND in the germline V gene (reference sequence). The CDR3 is made up of 14 amino acids. Trimming removed 4 bases from V and 3 bases from J, with 12 bases in between. CDR3 DNA sequence: TGTGCCAGTAGTAAGCAGGCTCTCTACTATGGCTACACCTTC. It yields the protein CASSKQALYYGYTF.

The gene calls are TRBV6-1 and TRBJ1-1, with a possible D match to TRBD1 (6 bases). Germline CDR1 reads MNHNS; CDR2 reads SASEGT. Trimming shortened V by 2 bases and J by 10 bases, and 20 bases separated the two germline ends. This CDR3 has 15 residues. In DNA form, the CDR3 reads TGTGCCAGCAGTGAAATGGTGACAGGCTTATGGCGAGCTTTCTTT. Translated, it gives CASSEMVTGLWRAFF.

The CDR3 DNA is TGTGCCAGCAGTCCCTTGCGTAGGGGCGGGGACAAAAACATTCAGTACTTC. Its translation is CASSPLRRGGDKNIQYF. This rearrangement joins TRBV7-2 to TRBJ2-4; possibly TRBD2 for D (6 bases). Trimming removed 6 bases at V and 3 bases at J, with 21 bases between. The CDR3 consists of 17 residues. Germline CDR1 reads SGHTA; CDR2 reads FQGNSA.

The V and J genes are TRBV6-6 and TRBJ2-3, with D possibly being TRBD1 (6 bases). Per the germline V gene, CDR1 is MNHNY and CDR2 is SVGAGI (reference sequence). V gave up 2 bases and J gave up 3 bases, with 12 bases separating them. This CDR3 is built from 15 residues. The CDR3 bases are TGTGCCAGCAGTTACGAGGTCAGGGGAACAGATACGCAGTATTTT. It codes for CASSYEVRGTDTQYF.

This clone was observed once. CDR3 in amino acids: CASSPLTGVSTEAFF. DNA of the CDR3: TGTGCCAGCAGCCCTCTGACAGGGGTGAGCACTGAAGCTTTCTTT. The rearrangement links TRBV7-2 to TRBJ1-1; 8 nucleotides align to TRBD1. Germline CDR1 SGHTA, CDR2 FQGNSA. The CDR3 has 15 amino acids. V was pared by 5 bases and J by 4 bases, with 9 bases of the junction left unmatched. The entire variable domain, with the rest obtained from reference TRBV7-2 and TRBJ1-1, is as follows: GAGVSQSPSNKVTEKGKDVELRCDPISGHTALYWYRQSLGQGLEFLIYFQGNSAPDKSGLPSDRFSAERTGGSVSTLTIQRTQQEDSAVYLCASSPLTGVSTEAFFGQGTRLTVV.